This TCR beta chain was captured by sequencing in a study of blood T cell repertoires in COVID-19. The ends lost 6 bases at V and 5 bases at J; junction bases unmatched: 6. The CDR3 has 14 amino acids. Per the germline V gene, CDR1 is MDHEN and CDR2 is SYDVKM. Profiling relied on immunoSEQ multiplex PCR, and the TCRdb table lists in-frame clones only, not all of them. The sample yields over 65,000 clones, around 86% seen once. The TCR comes from a man aged 80 or over with acute or convalescent COVID-19. The V gene is TRBV28, the J gene TRBJ1-5; TRBD1 aligns across 8 bases. Specimen: peripheral blood. The CDR3 region is CASRRTGTYQPQHF. The CDR3 DNA is TGTGCCAGCAGAAGGACAGGGACTTATCAGCCCCAGCATTTT.